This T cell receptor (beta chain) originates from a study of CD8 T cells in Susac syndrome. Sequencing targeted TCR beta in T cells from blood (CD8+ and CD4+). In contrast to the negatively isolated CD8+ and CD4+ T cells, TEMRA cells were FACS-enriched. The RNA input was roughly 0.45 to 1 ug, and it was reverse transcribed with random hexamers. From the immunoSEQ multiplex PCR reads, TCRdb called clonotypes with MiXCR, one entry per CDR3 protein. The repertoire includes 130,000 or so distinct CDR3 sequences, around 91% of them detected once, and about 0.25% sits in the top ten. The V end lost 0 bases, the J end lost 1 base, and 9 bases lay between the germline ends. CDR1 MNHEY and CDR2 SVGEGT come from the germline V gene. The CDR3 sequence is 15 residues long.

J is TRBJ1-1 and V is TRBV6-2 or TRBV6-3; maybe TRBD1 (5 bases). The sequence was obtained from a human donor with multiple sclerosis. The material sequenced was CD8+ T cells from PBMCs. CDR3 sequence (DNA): TGTGCCAGCAGTTACTCGCTAGGGGCGAACACTGAAGCTTTCTTT. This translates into CASSYSLGANTEAFF.